This TCR beta chain emerged from a study of T cell repertoires in cytomegalovirus infection. Study overall: It was the public TCR beta signatures that indicated both CMV infection and matching HLA type. The study's findings and limits: Dominating the ex vivo response were TCR beta clonotypes that were CMV-specific and HLA-C-restricted. Individuals carrying CMV plus the relevant HLA were identified by cumulative frequency of public TCR beta families.

TCRdb called the reads again in MiXCR, with one record for every CDR3 protein. The sample has hundreds of thousands of distinct CDR3 sequences, about 27% seen once. This clonotype showed up just a few times. Its specificity is unknown. CDR1 is SGHTA and CDR2 is FQGNSA in the germline V gene. The CDR3 loop spans 15 amino acids. V shed 5 bases and J 5 bases; nucleotides not matched to a gene: 7. The V gene is TRBV7-2, the J gene TRBJ2-1, with 9 bases that match TRBD2. This receptor was obtained from a human donor in good health (CMV status not recorded). Some clones in this sample may be carry-over from other donors' samples. This specimen was cultured PBMCs, taken from culture after CMV antigen stimulation. The CDR3 DNA sequence: TGTGCCAGCAGCCAGACTAGCGGCCAACACAATGAGCAGTTCTTC. It translates to CASSQTSGQHNEQFF.